This T cell receptor (beta chain) stems from a study of blood T cell repertoires in COVID-19 (TCRdb year 2020). General notes on the study: Samples covering the acute and convalescent phases of COVID-19 were provided by collaborators in the United States, Italy and Spain. The material from the prospective study consisted of cDNA or gDNA derived from T cells, B-cell-depleted T cells, or PBMCs. Deeply sampled blood TCRbeta repertoires from subjects exposed to, actively infected with, or recovered from COVID-19 were included in the dataset. The repertoires were released in a freely available public database intended as a resource for research on the immune response to SARS-CoV-2. The samples were drawn from the first 160 participants of the ongoing ImmuneRACE study and from 1,254 subjects provided by 6 global collaborators. Nearly every sample came with metadata listing a de-identified subject ID, COVID-19 status, age in years and sex. Where available, HLA class I and class II types were taken from metadata supplied by the sample provider and were not determined by assay-based typing.

The study at large found these results: How much clinical and demographic metadata was included differed by source and by participant, and the metadata was provided uncurated.

Collaborating institutions collected whole blood in K2EDTA tubes following their own protocols. For TCRbeta analysis, collaborator samples were shipped as frozen whole blood, as isolated PBMCs, or as DNA extracted from either sample type. The immunoSEQ Assay, a bias-controlled multiplex PCR, was used to amplify TCRbeta CDR3 regions from genomic DNA. Processing in the source paper ran as follows. Within the assay, amplification of reference gene primers was used to estimate how many nucleated cells each sample contained. To quantify the absolute abundance of each unique TCRbeta CDR3 rearrangement, sequence reads were collapsed and filtered. For each sample, productive Simpson clonality was calculated as the square root of Simpson's diversity index across productive rearrangements. What TCRdb holds here is the immuneACCESS table cut down to in-frame rearrangements. Part of the clones is not present; checked against another copy, under half of the missing clones reflect an unresolved V gene, and the others are unexplained. The DNA was the basis for D and trimming; V, J and clone size are from that table. Here the sample has fewer than 250,000 clones; approximately 78% occur a single time. In total, the top ten clones hold about 12% of the sample.

A word on this clone: This receptor's antigen is unknown. No much larger clone exists at a distance of one base, and base qualities are not known.

The CDR1 and CDR2 encoded by the germline V gene are SGHTA and FQGNSA. V has 1 base trimmed and J has 10 bases trimmed; junction bases matching no gene number 11. The CDR3 covers 15 residues, taking in both the cysteine and the phenylalanine. Only the CDR3 part of the read is kept: 45 bases, read in frame from the first base. The sequence came from a middle-aged woman with acute or convalescent COVID-19. Sequenced material: peripheral blood. This sequence uses TRBV7-2 and TRBJ2-3, with 7 bases in between that match TRBD2. The DNA sequence is TGTGCCAGCAGCTTAGTGCCGCGCGGGGAGGGTTCGCAGTATTTT. Its amino acids are CASSLVPRGEGSQYF.